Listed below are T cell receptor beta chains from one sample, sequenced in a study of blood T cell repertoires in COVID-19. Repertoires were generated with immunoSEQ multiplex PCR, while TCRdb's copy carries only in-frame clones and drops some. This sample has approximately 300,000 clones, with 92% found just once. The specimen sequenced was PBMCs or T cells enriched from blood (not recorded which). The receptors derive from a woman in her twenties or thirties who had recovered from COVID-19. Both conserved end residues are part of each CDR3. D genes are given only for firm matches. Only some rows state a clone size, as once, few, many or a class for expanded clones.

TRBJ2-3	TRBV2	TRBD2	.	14	CASSELAVTDTQYF	TGTGCCAGCAGCGAGCTAGCGGTAACAGATACGCAGTATTTT
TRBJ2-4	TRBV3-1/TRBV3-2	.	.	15	CASSQGGQGRNIQYF	TGTGCCAGCAGCCAAGGGGGGCAGGGAAGGAACATTCAGTACTTC
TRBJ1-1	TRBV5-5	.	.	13	CASSLAGGVEAFF	TGTGCCAGCAGCTTGGCCGGCGGGGTTGAAGCTTTCTTT
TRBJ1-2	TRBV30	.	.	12	CAWSQANYGYTF	TGTGCCTGGAGTCAGGCCAACTATGGCTACACCTTC
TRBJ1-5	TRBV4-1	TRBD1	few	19	CASSHDLTGQGWDNQPQHF	TGCGCCAGCAGCCATGACCTCACGGGACAGGGCTGGGACAATCAGCCCCAGCATTTT
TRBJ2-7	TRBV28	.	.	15	CASGTHGAGAYEQYF	TGTGCCAGCGGCACCCACGGGGCAGGGGCCTACGAGCAGTACTTC
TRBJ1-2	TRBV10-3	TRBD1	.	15	CAISGGTDANYGYTF	TGTGCCATCAGTGGGGGGACAGACGCTAACTATGGCTACACCTTC
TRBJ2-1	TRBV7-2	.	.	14	CASIPVGWSNEQFF	TGTGCCAGCATCCCAGTTGGGTGGAGTAATGAGCAGTTCTTC
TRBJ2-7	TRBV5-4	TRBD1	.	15	CASSSTGTGVGGQYF	TGTGCCAGCAGCTCAACCGGGACAGGGGTCGGAGGGCAGTACTTC
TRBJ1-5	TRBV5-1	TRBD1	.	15	CASSRTGGKDQPQHF	TGCGCCAGCAGCCGGACAGGGGGAAAGGATCAGCCCCAGCATTTT
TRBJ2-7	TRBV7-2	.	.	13	CASSSRGFHEQYF	TGTGCCAGCAGCTCTCGGGGGTTCCACGAGCAGTACTTC
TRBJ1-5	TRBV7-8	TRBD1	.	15	CASSLETGGNQPQHF	TGTGCCAGCAGCTTAGAGACAGGGGGGAATCAGCCCCAGCATTTT
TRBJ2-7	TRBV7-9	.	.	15	CASSLGIGVPYEQYF	TGTGCCAGCAGTTTGGGAATAGGGGTTCCCTACGAGCAGTACTTC
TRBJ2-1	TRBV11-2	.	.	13	CASSLGRDNEQFF	TGTGCCAGCAGCCTGGGCAGGGACAATGAGCAGTTCTTC
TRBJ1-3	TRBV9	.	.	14	CASSVGRGGNTIYF	TGTGCCAGCAGCGTTGGGAGAGGGGGAAACACCATATATTTT
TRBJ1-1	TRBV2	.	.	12	CASSDRNTEAFF	TGTGCCAGCAGTGACCGGAACACTGAAGCTTTCTTT
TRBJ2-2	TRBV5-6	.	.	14	CASSPAGYDGELFF	TGTGCCAGCAGCCCGGCAGGGTACGACGGGGAGCTGTTTTTT
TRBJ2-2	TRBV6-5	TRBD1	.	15	CASSYLYTGGGELFF	TGTGCCAGCAGTTACTTATACACAGGGGGTGGGGAGCTGTTTTTT
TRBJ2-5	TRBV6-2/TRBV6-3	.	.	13	CASSYGLAETQYF	TGTGCCAGCAGTTACGGGCTAGCGGAGACCCAGTACTTC
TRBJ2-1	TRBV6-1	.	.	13	CASSEAVSVEQFF	TGTGCCAGCAGTGAAGCGGTAAGCGTTGAGCAGTTCTTC
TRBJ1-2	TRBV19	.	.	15	CASSSPRTSNYGYTF	TGTGCCAGTAGTTCCCCGCGGACATCGAACTATGGCTACACCTTC
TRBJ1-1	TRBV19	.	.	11	CASSLYTEAFF	TGTGCCAGTAGCCTTTACACTGAAGCTTTCTTT
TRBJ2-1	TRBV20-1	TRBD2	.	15	CSASVSSGPYNEQFF	TGCAGTGCTAGTGTGTCTAGCGGGCCCTACAATGAGCAGTTCTTC
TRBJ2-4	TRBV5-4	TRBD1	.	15	CASSLVDREANIQYF	TGTGCCAGCAGCTTGGTCGACAGGGAAGCAAACATTCAGTACTTC
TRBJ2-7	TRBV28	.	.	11	CASSDYYEQYF	TGTGCCAGCAGTGACTACTACGAGCAGTACTTC
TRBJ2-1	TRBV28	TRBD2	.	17	CASSPRGPSGAYNEQFF	TGTGCCAGCAGTCCCCGAGGGCCTAGCGGGGCCTACAATGAGCAGTTCTTC
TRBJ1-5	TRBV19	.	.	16	CASTHDGGPRNQPQHF	TGTGCCAGTACCCATGACGGGGGACCGCGCAATCAGCCCCAGCATTTT
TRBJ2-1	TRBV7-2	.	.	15	CASRLGGGSYNEQFF	TGTGCCAGCAGGTTAGGGGGAGGCTCCTACAATGAGCAGTTCTTC
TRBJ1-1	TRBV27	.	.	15	CASSLKSTGLTEAFF	TGTGCCAGCAGTCTTAAATCTACAGGGCTCACTGAAGCTTTCTTT
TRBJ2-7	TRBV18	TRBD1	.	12	CASSPTGVEQYF	TGTGCCAGCTCACCGACAGGGGTGGAGCAGTACTTC
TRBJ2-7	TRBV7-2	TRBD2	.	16	CASSETSAGVGYEQYF	TGTGCCAGCAGCGAGACCTCGGCGGGGGTAGGATACGAGCAGTACTTC
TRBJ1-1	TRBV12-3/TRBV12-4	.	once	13	CASSLFQGPEAFF	TGTGCCAGCAGTCTCTTCCAGGGCCCTGAAGCTTTCTTT
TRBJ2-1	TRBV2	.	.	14	CATRQARSYNEQFF	TGTGCCACTCGACAGGCCCGCTCCTACAATGAGCAGTTCTTC
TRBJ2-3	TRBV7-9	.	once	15	CASSLVAGNTDTQYF	TGTGCCAGCAGCTTAGTGGCAGGGAACACAGATACGCAGTATTTT
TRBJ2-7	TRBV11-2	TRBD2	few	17	CASSPRLAGGPPYEQYF	TGTGCCAGCAGCCCCCGGCTAGCGGGGGGACCACCCTACGAGCAGTACTTC
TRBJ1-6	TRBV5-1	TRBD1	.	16	CASSLIGDRGNSPLHF	TGCGCCAGCAGCTTGATTGGGGACAGGGGAAATTCACCCCTCCACTTT
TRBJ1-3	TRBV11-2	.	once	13	CASVGLSGNTIYF	TGTGCTTCGGTGGGGCTCTCTGGAAACACCATATATTTT
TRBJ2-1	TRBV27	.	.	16	CASSLQAGMAYNEQFF	TGTGCCAGCAGTTTACAGGCAGGGATGGCCTACAATGAGCAGTTCTTC
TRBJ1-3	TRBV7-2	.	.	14	CASSTRTAGNTIYF	TGTGCCAGCAGCACTAGGACAGCTGGAAACACCATATATTTT
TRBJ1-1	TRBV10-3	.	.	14	CAISSGVGRTEAFF	TGTGCCATCAGCTCAGGGGTCGGGAGGACTGAAGCTTTCTTT
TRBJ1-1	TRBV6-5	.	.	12	CASSQALGPAFF	TGTGCCAGCAGTCAGGCTCTGGGGCCAGCTTTCTTT
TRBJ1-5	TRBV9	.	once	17	CASSACRSGKNAQPQHF	TGTGCCAGCAGCGCCTGTCGATCGGGGAAGAATGCTCAGCCCCAGCATTTT
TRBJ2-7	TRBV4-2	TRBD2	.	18	CASSRAEGSGGSSYEQYF	TGTGCCAGCAGCCGAGCAGAGGGGAGCGGGGGGAGCTCCTACGAGCAGTACTTC
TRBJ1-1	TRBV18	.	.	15	CASSPMSSDIRRAFF	TGTGCCAGCTCACCTATGTCCTCGGACATACGCCGGGCTTTCTTT
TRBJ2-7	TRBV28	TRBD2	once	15	CASSSSGTSSYEQYF	TGTGCCAGCAGCTCTAGCGGTACGAGCTCCTACGAGCAGTACTTC
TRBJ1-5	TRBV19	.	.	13	CASKDWGDQPQHF	TGTGCCAGTAAGGACTGGGGAGATCAGCCCCAGCATTTT
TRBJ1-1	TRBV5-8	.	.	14	CASSRDTMNTEAFF	TGTGCCAGCAGTCGGGACACGATGAACACTGAAGCTTTCTTT
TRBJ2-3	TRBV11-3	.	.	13	CASSFRFPDTQYF	TGTGCCAGCAGCTTCAGGTTCCCAGATACGCAGTATTTT